This record looks at one T cell receptor (beta chain) sequence and its context. This sample is part of a study of shared clonotypes between healthy human individuals. Produced via immunoSEQ multiplex PCR; TCRdb's table is partial and in-frame only. This table has a few hundred thousand clones, more than 60% appearing once. The CDR3 length is 15 residues. Germline CDR1 reads MRHNA; CDR2 reads SNTAGT. Trimming stripped 2 bases from V and 8 bases from J, with 18 bases between. The genes are TRBV6-4 and TRBJ1-2, with a tentative D call TRBD1 (6 bases). This clonotype was sampled from a man aged 30-40 years in good health. The sample taken for sequencing was memory CD4+ T cells sorted from blood. Subset in this sample: CD45RA-negative fraction. The CDR3 reads CASSDQSGGGAGYTF. For the CDR3, the DNA is TGTGCCAGCAGTGACCAATCCGGCGGGGGGGCCGGCTACACCTTC.